A single sample gave rise to the 23 T cell receptor beta chains below, sequenced in a study of breast tumors, draining lymph nodes, adjacent tissues. Using its own MiXCR run on the multiplex PCR reads, TCRdb lists one record per CDR3 protein. The sample has tens of thousands of distinct CDR3 sequences, 15% to 20% seen once. Axillary draining lymph nodes of breast cancer patients supplied the node samples. What was sequenced was axillary lymph node tissue. These receptors came from a female donor with breast cancer. Some clones in this sample may be carry-over from other donors' samples.

There are many counts of this clonotype. The chain employs TRBV2 and TRBJ2-1; D may be TRBD2 (6 bases). V was trimmed by 10 bases and J by 7 bases, leaving 11 bases between them. CDR3 length: 11 amino acids. The V gene's germline CDR1 is SNHLY and CDR2 FYNNEI. The CDR3 loop is CATRLGNEQFF. The CDR3 coding sequence is TGTGCCACCAGACTAGGTAATGAGCAGTTCTTC. Full variable domain (missing parts from reference TRBV2 and TRBJ2-1): EPEVTQTPSHQVTQMGQEVILRCVPISNHLYFYWYRQILGQKVEFLVSFYNNEISEKSEIFDDQFSVERPDGSNFTLKIRSTKLEDSAMYFCATRLGNEQFFGPGTRLTVL.

This clonotype was picked up a small number of times. This may arise from a read error, as a much more abundant clone is one base away. The chain carries TRBV20-1 and TRBJ2-5; TRBD1 or TRBD2 may be the D gene (5 bases each). V lost 0 bases, J lost 4 bases, and 18 bases lay in between. The CDR3 is 16 amino acids. Germline CDR1 DFQATT, CDR2 SNEGSKA (reference sequence). CDR3 DNA sequence: TGCAGTGCTAGAGATCCCAACAAGGGTGGGGGAGAGACCCAGTACTTC. Its protein is CSARDPNKGGGETQYF.

This clonotype has at least ten counts. V gene TRBV20-1 combines with J gene TRBJ2-7; TRBD2 matches 8 bases. This CDR3 contains 13 residues. Per germline, CDR1 DFQATT and CDR2 SNEGSKA (reference sequence). J lost 5 bases, V lost 4 bases, and 7 bases had no gene match. CDR3 nucleotides: TGCAGTGCTAAACTAGCGGCTTTGGACGAGCAGTACTTC. Amino acid sequence: CSAKLAALDEQYF.

This clonotype appeared many times. The J gene is TRBJ1-3, the V gene TRBV7-2; no reliable D call. This CDR3 is 15 amino acids long. Germline CDR1 reads SGHTA; CDR2 reads FQGNSA. The V gene lost 2 bases and the J gene lost 9 bases, with 17 bases spanning the gap. The CDR3 DNA reads TGTGCCAGCAGCTTACCGGGTCAAAAGGGAGGCACCATATATTTT. Its translation: CASSLPGQKGGTIYF.

Of note for this clonotype: With a much larger clone just one base away, this may be a read error. V usage is TRBV5-1 and J usage is TRBJ2-2; D is perhaps TRBD1 or TRBD2 (6 bases each). The CDR3 loop spans 17 amino acids. Germline CDR1 is SGHRS and CDR2 is YFSETQ. The CDR3: CASSLRWGAKETGEPFF. The CDR3 nucleotides are TGCGCCAGCAGCTTGAGGTGGGGGGCCAAAGAGACCGGGGAGCCGTTTTTT.

The table lists this clonotype with many counts. At one end, the junction sequence differs from germline, possibly due to a read error. V gene TRBV12-3 or TRBV12-4 combines with J gene TRBJ2-1, with TRBD2 matching 15 bases. CDR3 length equals 15 residues. The CDR3 nucleotides read TGCGCCAGCAGCTTGGGACTAGCGGGAGGTAGTGAGCAGTTCTTC. Protein sequence: CASSLGLAGGSEQFF.

In this sample, this clonotype turned up a few times. The rearrangement uses TRBV28 and TRBJ2-7; TRBD2 might be the D (5 bases). Germline loops: CDR1 MDHEN, CDR2 SYDVKM. Trimming cost V 7 bases and J 6 bases, with 10 bases left between them. This CDR3 region has 11 residues. CDR3 DNA: TGTGCCAGCACCGAACTAGGCGAGCAGTACTTC. Residues: CASTELGEQYF. The variable domain in full, with the rest retrieved from reference TRBV28 and TRBJ2-7, is DVKVTQSSRYLVKRTGEKVFLECVQDMDHENMFWYRQDPGLGLRLIYFSYDVKMKEKGDIPEGYSVSREKKERFSLILESASTNQTSMYLCASTELGEQYFGPGTRLTVT.

As regards this clonotype: This may arise from a read error, as a much more abundant clone is one base away. V is TRBV4-2 and J is TRBJ1-5, with 7 bases fitting TRBD1. The CDR3 spans 17 residues. Germline V CDR1 and CDR2: LGHNA, YNFKEQ. With 4 bases clipped from V and 2 bases from J, the junction kept 11 bases outside the gene matches. The CDR3 protein is CASSRGEGAQGNQPQHF. DNA of the CDR3: TGTGCCAGCAGCCGAGGTGAGGGGGCCCAAGGCAATCAGCCCCAGCATTTT.

This clonotype was seen just once. The V gene is TRBV5-4, the J gene TRBJ2-2; TRBD1 agrees at 7 bases. This CDR3 is built from 18 residues. V was clipped by 0 bases and J by 3 bases; unmatched bases: 11. The germline V gene has CDR1 SGHNT and CDR2 YYREEE (reference sequence). CDR3 protein: CASSLAPGGRADTGELFF. CDR3 bases: TGTGCCAGCAGCTTGGCCCCAGGGGGACGCGCGGACACCGGGGAGCTGTTTTTT.

Of note for this clonotype: At one of its ends the junction is not consistent with the germline gene, which may arise from a read error. The rearrangement joins TRBV9 to TRBJ1-6; D possibly corresponds to TRBD1 (6 bases). The CDR3 spans 14 residues. CDR1 is SGDLS, CDR2 YYNGEE, per germline. CDR3 amino acids: CASGGGLANLPLHF. The CDR3 DNA reads TGTGCCAGCGGAGGGGGACTGGCTAATTTACCCCTCCACTTT.

This clonotype was observed at least ten times. The chain recombines TRBV6-1 with TRBJ1-5, with 7 bases identical to TRBD1. The CDR3 is 16 residues long. Trimming took 4 bases from V and 4 from J; bases not matched to a gene: 10. Per the germline V gene, CDR1 is MNHNS and CDR2 is SASEGT. CDR3: CASSGHIPGGNQPQHF. The CDR3 nucleotides are TGTGCCAGCAGTGGCCATATTCCAGGGGGTAATCAGCCCCAGCATTTT.

The chain recombines TRBV10-3 with TRBJ2-3; 8 positions match TRBD2. Germline V gene sequence: CDR1 ENHRY, CDR2 SYGVKD. The CDR3 extends over 16 amino acids. The V and J ends lost 0 bases and 4 bases, in that order; junction bases with no gene match: 6. CDR3 in DNA: TGTGCCATCAGTGAGTCGGTAGCGGGAAGGCCAGATACGCAGTATTTT. It is translated as CAISESVAGRPDTQYF.

This clonotype was seen repeatedly, ten times or more. V is TRBV6-5 and J is TRBJ2-7; possibly TRBD1 for D (5 bases). Germline V gene data show CDR1 as MNHEY and CDR2 as SVGAGI. The CDR3 spans 13 residues. V lost 7 bases and J 6 bases, leaving 16 bases between the germline ends. This CDR3 reads CASTGLGSFEQYF. Written as DNA, the CDR3 is TGTGCCAGCACAGGGCTGGGTTCATTCGAGCAGTACTTC.

This clonotype was detected many times. V usage is TRBV11-3 and J usage is TRBJ2-7, with D possibly being TRBD1 (7 bases). The CDR3 is made up of 12 amino acids. Germline CDR1 reads SGHNT; CDR2 reads YENEEA. Trimming shortened V by 5 bases and J by 6 bases, and 11 bases separated the two germline ends. The CDR3 region is CASSAGQIEQYF. Here the CDR3 DNA reads TGTGCCAGCAGCGCGGGACAGATCGAGCAGTACTTC.

This clonotype was seen at least ten times. J is TRBJ2-7 and V is TRBV20-1; tentatively, D is TRBD2 (6 bases). V was pared by 2 bases and J by 7 bases, with 12 bases between. Germline V gene sequence: CDR1 DFQATT, CDR2 SNEGSKA (reference sequence). The CDR3 sequence is 12 residues long. The CDR3 nucleotides are TGCAGTGCTAGACTGGGACTTGTTGAGCAGTACTTC. It specifies CSARLGLVEQYF.

This clonotype was seen ten or more times. The genes are TRBV14 and TRBJ1-2, with 8 bases matching TRBD1. V gave up 1 base and J gave up 0 bases; unmatched junction bases: 4. Looked up from germline, CDR1 is SGHDN and CDR2 is FVKESK. The CDR3 covers 16 residues. This CDR3 is CASSQGGGQANYGYTF. In nucleotides, the CDR3 is TGTGCCAGCAGCCAAGGTGGGGGACAGGCTAACTATGGCTACACCTTC.

There are many counts of this clonotype. The chain recombines TRBV5-4 with TRBJ2-3, with D perhaps given as TRBD1 or TRBD2 (6 bases each). Germline V gene lookup returns CDR1 SGHNT and CDR2 YYREEE (reference sequence). V lost 5 bases and J lost 1, with 14 bases in between. This CDR3 region has 15 residues. DNA for the CDR3: TGTGCCAGCAGGGGGGGCGGGATAGGCACAGATACGCAGTATTTT. Amino acid sequence: CASRGGGIGTDTQYF. The full variable domain, rest sourced from reference TRBV5-4 and TRBJ2-3, is ETGVTQSPTHLIKTRGQQVTLRCSSQSGHNTVSWYQQALGQGPQFIFQYYREEENGRGNFPPRFSGLQFPNYSSELNVNALELDDSALYLCASRGGGIGTDTQYFGPGTRLTVL.

In this sample, this clonotype turned up many times. The chain uses TRBV4-2 and TRBJ2-3, with D perhaps matching TRBD1 or TRBD2 (5 bases each). The CDR3 covers 15 residues. In germline, CDR1 is LGHNA, CDR2 YNFKEQ. V was shortened by 3 bases and J by 0 bases, with 10 bases between the two germline ends. Written as DNA, the CDR3 is TGTGCCAGCAGCCAGGCGAGGGACAGCACAGATACGCAGTATTTT. Its translation: CASSQARDSTDTQYF.

This clonotype was seen a few times. The chain joins TRBV6-5 to TRBJ2-2, with a weak D call TRBD2 (6 bases). In germline, CDR1 is MNHEY, CDR2 SVGAGI. V was shortened by 0 bases and J by 6 bases, with 11 bases between the two germline ends. The CDR3 is 15 amino acids. The CDR3 DNA is TGTGCCAGCAGTTACTCGAACTGGGGGGCCGGGGAGCTGTTTTTT. Amino acid sequence: CASSYSNWGAGELFF.

This clonotype was found once. This sequence joins TRBV5-1 and TRBJ1-1; D is uncertain. Trimming removed 0 bases at V and 1 base at J, with 10 bases between. The CDR3 extends over 15 amino acids. Germline V gives CDR1 SGHRS, CDR2 YFSETQ. The chain's CDR3 is CASSLDGYANTEAFF. Here the CDR3 DNA reads TGCGCCAGCAGCTTGGATGGGTACGCGAACACTGAAGCTTTCTTT.

This clonotype was recorded at least ten times. V usage is TRBV7-2 and J usage is TRBJ2-5; the D call may be TRBD1 or TRBD2 (6 bases each). V was clipped by 7 bases and J by 2 bases, with 11 bases between them. The germline V gene encodes CDR1 SGHTA and CDR2 FQGNSA. The CDR3 sequence is 13 residues long. Here the CDR3 reads CASTPGAQETQYF. The CDR3 DNA reads as TGTGCCAGCACCCCGGGGGCACAAGAGACCCAGTACTTC.

This clonotype was counted at least ten times. One end of the junction is discordant with germline, which a read error may explain. The chain is built from TRBV20-1 and TRBJ1-5, with D unresolved. This CDR3 has 12 residues. The germline V gene encodes CDR1 DFQATT and CDR2 SNEGSKA (reference sequence). CDR3 loop: CSARDRTVREIF. The CDR3 nucleotides are TGCAGTGCTAGAGATCGGACGGTCCGGGAGATTTTT.

This clonotype came up many times. CDR3 sequence: CSARLPQLAGVSGEQFF. For the CDR3, the DNA is TGCAGTGCTAGACTCCCACAGCTAGCGGGAGTTAGCGGTGAGCAGTTCTTC. This chain joins TRBV20-1 and TRBJ2-1; 10 positions match TRBD2. Germline V lookup: CDR1 DFQATT, CDR2 SNEGSKA (reference sequence). CDR3 length: 17 amino acids. V dropped 2 bases and J dropped 9; count of bases not matched to a gene: 16.